Sequencing of this T cell receptor (beta chain) was carried out in a study of regulatory T cells in long-lasting Graves disease. This clonotype was recorded many times. Germline V gene data show CDR1 as MNHEY and CDR2 as SMNVEV (reference sequence). The CDR3 sequence is 14 residues long. Losses at the gene ends were 5 bases for V and 4 bases for J; bases not matched to a gene: 6. Described time point: persistent/refractory GD, antithyroid drugs over 5 years with positive TRAb. From PBMCs, RNA was extracted and then used to make the TCR library. Arm-PCR of CDR3 regions and iRepertoire HTBI primers were the basis on which TCR beta libraries were built. MiXCR, applied by TCRdb to the multiplex PCR reads, yields one record per CDR3 protein. The table records roughly 400,000 distinct CDR3 sequences, less than 25% of them present only once.

The chain links TRBV27 to TRBJ1-2, with 8 bases identical to TRBD1. The material was peripheral blood mononuclear cells (PBMCs), obtained when the disease was refractory, from a patient treated with antithyroid drugs. This sequence originates from a female donor with Graves disease. CDR3 sequence: CASSPDRGPYGYTF. CDR3 in DNA: TGTGCCAGCAGTCCTGACAGGGGCCCCTATGGCTACACCTTC.